This T cell receptor (beta chain) was identified in a study of blood T cell repertoires in COVID-19. Everyone who took part was roughly 18 to 89 years old, and they came from about two dozen US areas. Trimming cost V 4 bases and J 1 base, with 10 bases left between them. Germline V gene data show CDR1 as SEHNR and CDR2 as FQNEAQ (reference sequence). The CDR3 length is 15 residues. In the original workflow: Estimation of nucleated cell counts relied on the amplification of reference gene primers. Clones were sequenced by immunoSEQ multiplex PCR, and TCRdb holds only the in-frame ones, with some missing. V and J calls and clone size are given by that table; D and trimming were obtained from the DNA. This table has 220,000 or so clones, about 83% appearing once.

The specimen was PBMCs or T cells enriched from blood (not recorded which). This chain uses TRBV7-9 with TRBJ2-2; D is possibly TRBD2 (6 bases). The receptor's source is a woman aged 40 to 50 who had recovered from COVID-19. DNA of the CDR3: TGTGCCAGCAGCTCCCGGGACTTGAACACCGGGGAGCTGTTTTTT. Its translation is CASSSRDLNTGELFF.